These 15 T cell receptor beta chains came from one sample sequenced in a study of cytomegalovirus exposure and HLA in healthy donors. PCR involved 60 Vbeta and 13 Jbeta primers. Assay: immunoSEQ multiplex PCR; the TCRdb copy retains only in-frame clones and omits some. The sample lists 150,000 or so clones; 80% were seen once. Sequencing input: PBMCs. The receptors come from a woman aged 45-65 years in good health and CMV-seropositive.

The CDR3 loop is CASVNGRYNEQFF. For the CDR3, the DNA is TGTGCCAGCGTAAACGGGAGATACAATGAGCAGTTCTTC. The V gene is TRBV6-6, the J gene TRBJ2-1, with D maybe TRBD2 (6 bases). The CDR3 sequence is 13 residues long. Germline CDR1 reads MNHNY; CDR2 reads SVGAGI (reference sequence). V was pared by 8 bases and J by 4 bases, with 12 bases between.

The J gene is TRBJ2-7, the V gene TRBV28; TRBD1 matches at 9 bases. After removal of 8 bases from V and 5 bases from J, the junction contained 10 bases not matched to a gene. The CDR3 is 14 amino acids. CDR1 and CDR2 from the germline V gene are MDHEN and SYDVKM. As DNA, the CDR3 is TGTGCCAGCGGATTGACAGGGGGGCTCGACGAGCAGTACTTC. Its translation is CASGLTGGLDEQYF.

The chain uses TRBV9 and TRBJ2-1, with D uncertain. V shed 3 bases and J shed 0 bases, with 10 bases lying between them. The germline CDR1 and CDR2 sequences are SGDLS and YYNGEE. CDR3 length: 15 amino acids. CDR3 amino acids: CASSADTRSYNEQFF. The CDR3 DNA reads TGTGCCAGCAGCGCCGACACCCGCTCCTACAATGAGCAGTTCTTC.

V is TRBV7-2 and J is TRBJ2-7; the D gene is possibly TRBD1 (7 bases). The CDR3 is 14 amino acids. With 3 bases removed from V and 7 bases from J, the gap between germline ends came to 16 bases. Per the germline V gene, CDR1 is SGHTA and CDR2 is FQGNSA. The CDR3 DNA reads as TGTGCCAGCAGCTTTCAATTACAGGGGAGGGAGCAGTACTTC. It translates to CASSFQLQGREQYF.

V usage is TRBV2 and J usage is TRBJ1-1; no definite D call. Looked up from germline, CDR1 is SNHLY and CDR2 is FYNNEI. V was cut by 6 bases and J by 1 base, with 6 bases left in between. This CDR3 contains 12 residues. The CDR3 bases are TGTGCCAGCAGCCTAGGGAACACTGAAGCTTTCTTT. This sequence encodes CASSLGNTEAFF.

This rearrangement joins TRBV7-8 to TRBJ1-5, with TRBD1 matching over 7 bases. This CDR3 has 16 residues. Germline CDR1 is SGHVS and CDR2 is FQNEAQ. The junction had 6 bases not matched to a gene; V was cut back by 1 base and J by 3 bases. CDR3 DNA sequence: TGTGCCAGCAGCTTAGAGACCAGGGGGATCAATCAGCCCCAGCATTTT. Its protein is CASSLETRGINQPQHF.

The sample holds a few counts of this clone. This chain links TRBV7-2 with TRBJ2-7, with no clear D. Trimming removed 2 bases from V and 0 bases from J, with 5 bases in between. The CDR3 length is 13 residues. CDR1 is SGHTA, CDR2 FQGNSA, per germline. The CDR3 is CASSLYGSYEQYF. CDR3 DNA sequence: TGTGCCAGCAGCTTATACGGCTCCTACGAGCAGTACTTC.

The J gene is TRBJ2-7, the V gene TRBV5-1; possibly TRBD2 for D (6 bases). The CDR3 covers 16 residues. CDR1 and CDR2 from the germline V gene are SGHRS and YFSETQ. V lost 4 bases to trimming and J lost 2 bases, with 19 bases between them. The CDR3 DNA follows: TGCGCCAGCAGCGAGGGCGGTTGGAGGGACCCCTACGAGCAGTACTTC. It specifies CASSEGGWRDPYEQYF. The full variable domain, in which reference TRBV5-1 and TRBJ2-7 provide the parts outside the CDR3, is KAGVTQTPRYLIKTRGQQVTLSCSPISGHRSVSWYQQTPGQGLQFLFEYFSETQRNKGNFPGRFSGRQFSNSRSEMNVSTLELGDSALYLCASSEGGWRDPYEQYFGPGTRLTVT.

The chain employs TRBV27 and TRBJ1-4, with 7 bases identical to TRBD1. Looked up from germline, CDR1 is MNHEY and CDR2 is SMNVEV (reference sequence). Germline trimming cut 9 bases from V and 6 bases from J; bases unmatched to any gene: 13. This CDR3 is built from 15 residues. In DNA form, the CDR3 reads TGTGCCAGTAGAAAAACCGACAGGGACTATGAAAAACTGTTTTTT. It is translated as CASRKTDRDYEKLFF.

The chain recombines TRBV9 with TRBJ2-1, with TRBD2 matching 11 bases. The CDR3 consists of 16 residues. Trimming removed 0 bases from V and 8 bases from J; junction bases left unmatched: 7. Germline assignment: CDR1 SGDLS and CDR2 YYNGEE. CDR3: CASSVAGLAGGHEQFF. CDR3 sequence (DNA): TGTGCCAGCAGCGTAGCAGGGTTAGCGGGGGGGCATGAGCAGTTCTTC.

The chain links TRBV7-8 to TRBJ2-5, with D hard to call. This CDR3 region has 14 residues. V gave up 2 bases and J gave up 7 bases, with 14 bases separating them. The germline V gene has CDR1 SGHVS and CDR2 FQNEAQ. The DNA for the CDR3 is TGTGCCAGCAGCTTATTTGACCAAACGGGGACCCAGTACTTC. Translating gives CASSLFDQTGTQYF.

This clone was detected once. The J gene is TRBJ2-2, the V gene TRBV9; D is unclear. CDR3 length equals 13 residues. Trimming removed 0 bases at V and 4 bases at J, with 4 bases between. From germline, CDR1 is SGDLS and CDR2 YYNGEE. The CDR3 sequence is CASSVDLTGELFF. CDR3 DNA: TGTGCCAGCAGCGTAGATCTCACCGGGGAGCTGTTTTTT.

The genes are TRBV7-2 and TRBJ2-3; 10 bases are shared with TRBD2. The V gene end was trimmed by 3 bases and the J gene end by 5 bases; junction bases not matched to a gene: 8. CDR3 length equals 16 residues. Germline values: CDR1 SGHTA, CDR2 FQGNSA. This CDR3 is CASSFQLAGREDTQYF. CDR3 bases: TGTGCCAGCAGCTTCCAACTAGCGGGAAGAGAAGATACGCAGTATTTT. The full variable domain, its missing parts supplied by reference TRBV7-2 and TRBJ2-3, is GAGVSQSPSNKVTEKGKDVELRCDPISGHTALYWYRQSLGQGLEFLIYFQGNSAPDKSGLPSDRFSAERTGGSVSTLTIQRTQQEDSAVYLCASSFQLAGREDTQYFGPGTRLTVL.

Details on this clone: One end of the junction varies from germline; a read error may be responsible. The rearrangement links TRBV7-9 to TRBJ1-1; the D is unclear. The germline gives CDR1 SEHNR, CDR2 FQNEAQ (reference sequence). The CDR3 consists of 10 residues. CDR3 sequence: CSSSSTGAFF. The CDR3 coding sequence is TGTTCCAGCAGCTCTACCGGGGCTTTCTTT.

The chain combines TRBV7-2 with TRBJ2-3; 9 bases are shared with TRBD2. The V gene end was trimmed by 4 bases and the J gene end by 13 bases; junction bases not matched to a gene: 12. Germline-derived CDR1 and CDR2 are SGHTA and FQGNSA. The CDR3 has 14 residues. The CDR3 is CASSSLLSGGKEYF. For the CDR3, the DNA is TGTGCCAGCAGCTCCCTCCTCAGCGGGGGGAAAGAGTATTTT.